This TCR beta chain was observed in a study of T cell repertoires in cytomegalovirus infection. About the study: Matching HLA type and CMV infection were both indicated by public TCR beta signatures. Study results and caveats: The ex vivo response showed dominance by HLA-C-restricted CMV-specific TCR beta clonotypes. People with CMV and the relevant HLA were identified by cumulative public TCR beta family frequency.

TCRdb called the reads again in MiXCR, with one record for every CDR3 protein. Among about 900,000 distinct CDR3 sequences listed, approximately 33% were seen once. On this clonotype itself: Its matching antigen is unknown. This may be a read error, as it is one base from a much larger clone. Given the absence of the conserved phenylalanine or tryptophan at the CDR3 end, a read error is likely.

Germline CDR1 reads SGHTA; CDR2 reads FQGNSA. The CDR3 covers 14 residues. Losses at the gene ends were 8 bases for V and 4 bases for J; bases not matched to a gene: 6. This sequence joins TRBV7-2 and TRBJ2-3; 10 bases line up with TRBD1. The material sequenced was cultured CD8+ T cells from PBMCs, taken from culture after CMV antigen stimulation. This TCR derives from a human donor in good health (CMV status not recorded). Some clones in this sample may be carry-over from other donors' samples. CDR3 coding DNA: TGTGCCAGCCGACAGGGGGCGGGATCAGATACGCAGTATTTG. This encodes CASRQGAGSDTQYL.